Shown below are 5 T cell receptor beta chains from a single sample sequenced in a study of blood T cell repertoires in COVID-19. Method: immunoSEQ multiplex PCR; TCRdb's copy keeps in-frame clones and lacks some. Among 88,000 or so clones listed, roughly 83% were seen once. Sequencing was performed on peripheral blood. Receptors were obtained from a human donor in a cohort sampled during active COVID-19.

This clone was picked up one time. The J gene is TRBJ2-1, the V gene TRBV7-8; no clear D gene. Trimming took 1 base from V and 7 from J, leaving 14 bases between them. CDR3 length: 15 amino acids. Germline CDR1 SGHVS, CDR2 FQNEAQ. The DNA of the CDR3 is TGTGCCAGCAGCTTAGGGGTTAGGAGTCTGAATGAGCAGTTCTTC. Translated: CASSLGVRSLNEQFF.

V is TRBV18 and J is TRBJ2-1; TRBD1 aligns across 10 bases. Germline V gives CDR1 KGHSH, CDR2 LQKENI. With V trimmed by 2 bases and J by 7 bases, 5 bases remained unmatched. The CDR3 is 15 residues long. DNA of the CDR3: TGTGCCAGCTCACCAGAGACAGGGGGCAGGAATGAGCAGTTCTTC. Its translation: CASSPETGGRNEQFF.

This clone was counted ten times or more. The chain links TRBV24-1 to TRBJ2-7, with 9 bases fitting TRBD1. V was pared by 9 bases and J by 3 bases, with 5 bases of the junction left unmatched. The CDR3 runs 13 residues. Germline values: CDR1 KGHDR, CDR2 SFDVKD. The CDR3 DNA reads as TGTGCCACCGCTATGACAGGGGGCTACGAGCAGTACTTC. This codes for CATAMTGGYEQYF.

CDR3 nucleotides: TGCGCCAGCAGCTTGGCTCTTGGACAGACGAACACTGAAGCTTTCTTT. Its protein is CASSLALGQTNTEAFF. The chain carries TRBV5-1 and TRBJ1-1, with D possibly matching TRBD1 (6 bases). CDR1 is SGHRS and CDR2 is YFSETQ in the germline V gene. Trimming pared 0 bases from V and 1 base from J, leaving 13 bases between. This CDR3 comprises 16 residues.

The chain links TRBV15 to TRBJ1-3; possible D gene TRBD1, 5 bases. The germline V and J ends were trimmed by 1 base and 2 bases, with 21 bases remaining between them. CDR1 LNHNV and CDR2 YYDKDF come from the germline V gene (reference sequence). The CDR3 length is 19 residues. CDR3 sequence (DNA): TGTGCCACCAGCAGAGTGTCATCCGCAGGGAGGCTTGCTGGAAACACCATATATTTT. It is translated as CATSRVSSAGRLAGNTIYF.